One and the same sample provided the 28 T cell receptor beta chains below, sequenced in a study of blood T cell repertoires in COVID-19. The protocol was immunoSEQ multiplex PCR, while the TCRdb copy is restricted to in-frame clones and leaves out a portion. The table shows about 230,000 clones, with approximately 88% occurring only once. The sequenced sample was peripheral blood. Receptors were obtained from a man between 35 and 55 years old with acute or convalescent COVID-19.

The chain employs TRBV5-6 and TRBJ1-2, with D possibly being TRBD1 (6 bases). The germline CDR1 and CDR2 sequences are SGHDT and YYEEEE. The CDR3 length is 15 residues. V was trimmed by 4 bases and J by 5 bases, leaving 18 bases between them. Written as DNA, the CDR3 is TGTGCCAGCAGCACGAGACAGGCCGAGAGGTATGGCTACACCTTC. Its translation: CASSTRQAERYGYTF.

The genes are TRBV6-5 and TRBJ1-4, with 9 nucleotides matching TRBD1. V was clipped by 2 bases and J by 7 bases; unmatched bases: 5. The CDR3 has 15 residues. CDR1 is MNHEY, CDR2 SVGAGI, per germline. The CDR3 loop is CASSYRGQGGEKLFF. The CDR3 nucleotides read TGTGCCAGCAGTTACCGGGGACAGGGAGGTGAAAAACTGTTTTTT.

V gene TRBV5-4 combines with J gene TRBJ2-7; 10 bases agree with TRBD2. Germline trimming cut 4 bases from V and 0 bases from J; bases unmatched to any gene: 4. CDR3 length: 15 amino acids. CDR1 and CDR2 (germline): SGHNT, YYREEE (reference sequence). The CDR3 protein is CASSGGLAASYEQYF. Here the CDR3 DNA reads TGTGCCAGCAGCGGAGGACTAGCGGCCTCCTACGAGCAGTACTTC.

The J gene is TRBJ2-1, the V gene TRBV6-2 or TRBV6-3, with D uncertain. Germline V CDR1 and CDR2: MNHEY, SVGEGT. V was pared by 5 bases and J by 0 bases, with 14 bases between. This CDR3 has 16 residues. CDR3 coding DNA: TGTGCCAGCAGTCCCCGAGAGGCCCGCTCCTACAATGAGCAGTTCTTC. This gives the protein CASSPREARSYNEQFF.

The rearrangement joins TRBV6-2 or TRBV6-3 to TRBJ2-1; 16 nucleotides agree with TRBD2. The ends lost 4 bases at V and 3 bases at J; junction bases unmatched: 6. The germline CDR1 and CDR2 sequences are MNHEY and SVGEGT. CDR3 length: 18 residues. Here the CDR3 reads CASSLGLAGGPYYNEQFF. For the CDR3, the DNA is TGTGCCAGCAGTTTGGGACTAGCGGGAGGGCCTTACTACAATGAGCAGTTCTTC.

The CDR3 region has the DNA TGTGCCAGCAGCCTAACGCGGAATGAGCAGTTCTTC. Protein product: CASSLTRNEQFF. The rearrangement uses TRBV11-2 and TRBJ2-1; no reliable D call. V lost 5 bases and J 7 bases, leaving 9 bases between the germline ends. Germline CDR1 is SGHAT and CDR2 is FQNNGV. The CDR3 totals 12 residues.

V is TRBV6-4 and J is TRBJ2-7; D possibly corresponds to TRBD2 (6 bases). The CDR3 has 13 residues. V was trimmed by 6 bases and J by 3 bases, leaving 12 bases between them. CDR1 MRHNA and CDR2 SNTAGT come from the germline V gene. In nucleotides, the CDR3 is TGTGCCAGCAGCAGGGACTCTGGCTACGAGCAGTACTTC. This translates into CASSRDSGYEQYF.

This clone was picked up a small number of times. V and J are TRBV29-1 and TRBJ2-5; D perhaps matches TRBD2 (5 bases). Germline CDR1 reads SQVTM; CDR2 reads ANQGSEA. Trimming removed 8 bases from V and 5 bases from J, with 21 bases in between. The CDR3 length is 14 residues. DNA of the CDR3: TGCAGCCTCGTTCCAGGCAGCGGTGATGAGACCCAGTACTTC. Its translation: CSLVPGSGDETQYF.

In this sample, this clone turned up once. V gene TRBV3-1 (or the pseudogene TRBV3-2) combines with J gene TRBJ1-5, with TRBD1 as a possible D gene (6 bases). The CDR3 consists of 12 residues. Germline V gene lookup returns CDR1 LGHDT and CDR2 YNNKEL (reference sequence). The V and J ends lost 3 bases and 11 bases respectively, with 11 bases between them. CDR3 nucleotide sequence: TGTGCCAGCAGCCAGGACGACAGGACCCAGCATTTT. This gives the protein CASSQDDRTQHF.

The CDR3 nucleotides are TGTGCCAGCAATTCAGTACACTCTGGAAACACCATATATTTT. Translation: CASNSVHSGNTIYF. The chain is built from TRBV6-5 and TRBJ1-3, with D unresolved. V gave up 7 bases and J gave up 0 bases, with 10 bases separating them. Germline lookup yields CDR1 MNHEY and CDR2 SVGAGI. The CDR3 extends over 14 amino acids.

This sequence joins TRBV15 and TRBJ1-2; D not resolved. CDR1 is LNHNV and CDR2 is YYDKDF in the germline V gene (reference sequence). With 5 bases removed from V and 0 bases from J, the gap between germline ends came to 22 bases. The CDR3 covers 18 residues. The CDR3 loop reads CATSPDPGSWGANYGYTF. The CDR3 nucleotides are TGTGCCACCAGCCCTGACCCGGGCTCGTGGGGAGCTAACTATGGCTACACCTTC. The full variable domain, its missing parts supplied by reference TRBV15 and TRBJ1-2, is DAMVIQNPRYQVTQFGKPVTLSCSQTLNHNVMYWYQQKSSQAPKLLFHYYDKDFNNEADTPDNFQSRRPNTSFCFLDIRSPGLGDTAMYLCATSPDPGSWGANYGYTFGSGTRLTVV.

The J gene is TRBJ1-6, the V gene TRBV7-9; D is uncertain. The CDR3 contains 12 residues. Germline lookup yields CDR1 SEHNR and CDR2 FQNEAQ (reference sequence). V was clipped by 4 bases and J by 8 bases, with 6 bases between them. This CDR3 is CASSSGDSPLHF. CDR3 sequence (DNA): TGTGCCAGCAGCTCCGGGGATTCACCCCTCCACTTT.

The CDR3 nucleotides are TGCGCCAGCAGCCCGGGGACAGGGTTCTATGGCTACACCTTC. Translated: CASSPGTGFYGYTF. The chain couples TRBV4-1 to TRBJ1-2; TRBD1 aligns across 9 bases. This CDR3 has 14 amino acids. J gave up 4 bases and V 4 bases, and 4 bases lay outside the gene matches. In germline, CDR1 is MGHRA, CDR2 YSYEKL.

The rearrangement joins TRBV19 to TRBJ2-7, with 8 bases lining up with TRBD2. Germline V CDR1 and CDR2: LNHDA, SQIVND (reference sequence). V gave up 6 bases and J gave up 5 bases; unmatched junction bases: 15. This CDR3 has 16 amino acids. CDR3 sequence: CASSNPREGGGDEQYF. The DNA for the CDR3 is TGTGCCAGTAGCAACCCCCGGGAGGGAGGGGGAGACGAGCAGTACTTC.

The chain has TRBV19 and TRBJ2-1, with 7 positions matching TRBD2. CDR1 is LNHDA, CDR2 SQIVND, per germline (reference sequence). The CDR3 covers 13 residues. Trimming took 2 bases from V and 7 from J; bases not matched to a gene: 2. The CDR3 loop reads CASSIPGGNEQFF. In DNA form, the CDR3 reads TGTGCCAGTAGTATACCCGGGGGGAATGAGCAGTTCTTC. Drawing the rest from reference TRBV19 and TRBJ2-1, the complete variable domain is DGGITQSPKYLFRKEGQNVTLSCEQNLNHDAMYWYRQDPGQGLRLIYYSQIVNDFQKGDIAEGYSVSREKKESFPLTVTSAQKNPTAFYLCASSIPGGNEQFFGPGTRLTVL.

The CDR3 reads CAISRQGTSAKLFF. In nucleotides, the CDR3 is TGTGCCATCAGTAGACAGGGGACCTCGGCAAAACTGTTTTTT. The V call is TRBV10-3, the J call TRBJ1-4, with TRBD1 identical over 8 bases. V was clipped by 5 bases and J by 10 bases; unmatched bases: 9. Germline values: CDR1 ENHRY, CDR2 SYGVKD. This CDR3 comprises 14 residues.

The chain joins TRBV29-1 to TRBJ2-3; perhaps TRBD2 as D (6 bases). Germline V gene data show CDR1 as SQVTM and CDR2 as ANQGSEA. V was pared by 4 bases and J by 3 bases, with 20 bases between. The CDR3 has 16 residues. The CDR3, as DNA: TGCAGCGTTGGGGAACCGGGACTTTTAATAACAGATACGCAGTATTTT. Encoded protein: CSVGEPGLLITDTQYF.

This clone was seen more than once but under ten times. The chain has TRBV2 and TRBJ1-1; 7 nucleotides match TRBD1. The CDR3 contains 15 residues. V shed 1 base and J 6 bases; nucleotides not matched to a gene: 8. The germline V gene encodes CDR1 SNHLY and CDR2 FYNNEI. The CDR3 coding sequence is TGTGCCAGCAGTGAAGTAGGGGGCGTCCCTTCTGAAGCTTTCTTT. Its protein product is CASSEVGGVPSEAFF.

The J gene is TRBJ2-3, the V gene TRBV25-1, with TRBD2 identical over 14 bases. There are 18 residues in the CDR3. The germline gives CDR1 MGHDK, CDR2 SYGVNS. The V segment lost 5 bases and the J segment 3 bases; nucleotides outside the gene matches: 10. CDR3 nucleotide sequence: TGTGCCAGCAGTCCTTTGGGACTAGCGGGAGTCGGGACAGATACGCAGTATTTT. Protein: CASSPLGLAGVGTDTQYF.

The gene calls are TRBV14 and TRBJ2-5, with a possible D match to TRBD2 (5 bases). The V and J ends lost 4 bases and 7 bases respectively, with 13 bases between them. Germline V gene sequence: CDR1 SGHDN, CDR2 FVKESK. The CDR3 consists of 13 residues. The CDR3 sequence: CASSLGSAGTQYF. In DNA, the CDR3 is TGTGCCAGCAGCCTCGGGTCCGCGGGGACCCAGTACTTC.

The chain recombines TRBV7-2 with TRBJ1-2, with a weak D call TRBD1 (5 bases). Germline CDR1 SGHTA, CDR2 FQGNSA. Trimming cost V 2 bases and J 0 bases, with 7 bases left between them. The CDR3 has 14 amino acids. The CDR3, as DNA: TGTGCCAGCAGCTTAATGACAGCTAACTATGGCTACACCTTC. Protein: CASSLMTANYGYTF.

The CDR3 DNA sequence: TGTGCCAGCTGCCCCCAGGGAAAGGGTTCACCCCTCCACTTT. Translating it yields CASCPQGKGSPLHF. The rearrangement links TRBV27 to TRBJ1-6, with D maybe TRBD1 (5 bases). Germline CDR1 is MNHEY and CDR2 is SMNVEV (reference sequence). CDR3 length: 14 amino acids. V was trimmed by 8 bases and J by 9 bases, leaving 17 bases between them.

The chain joins TRBV5-1 to TRBJ1-1, with 9 bases matching TRBD1. The J segment lost 3 bases and the V segment lost 0 bases, leaving 3 bases of the junction unmatched. CDR3 length: 15 amino acids. In germline, CDR1 is SGHRS, CDR2 YFSETQ. CDR3: CASSLEDRGDTEAFF. CDR3 bases: TGCGCCAGCAGCTTGGAGGACAGGGGCGACACTGAAGCTTTCTTT.

This chain joins TRBV30 and TRBJ1-2, with D possibly TRBD1 on 6 matching bases. Germline values: CDR1 GTSNPN, CDR2 SVGIG (reference sequence). V lost 3 bases and J 5 bases, leaving 19 bases between the germline ends. This CDR3 spans 15 amino acids. CDR3 nucleotide sequence: TGTGCCTGGAGGCCCCGGGGGGGGGCCTATTATGGCTACACCTTC. Translation: CAWRPRGGAYYGYTF. Complete variable domain (other parts from reference TRBV30 and TRBJ1-2): SQTIHQWPATLVQPVGSPLSLECTVEGTSNPNLYWYRQAAGRGLQLLFYSVGIGQISSEVPQNLSASRPQDRQFILSSKKLLLSDSGFYLCAWRPRGGAYYGYTFGSGTRLTVV.

The genes are TRBV10-1 and TRBJ2-3; TRBD2 aligns across 8 bases. The CDR3 sequence is 15 residues long. The germline V gene has CDR1 WNHNN and CDR2 SYGVQD (reference sequence). The V gene end was trimmed by 3 bases and the J gene end by 4 bases; junction bases not matched to a gene: 6. The CDR3 nucleotides read TGCGCCAGCAGTGACAACCGGGAGGGCCCAGATACGCAGTATTTT. This codes for CASSDNREGPDTQYF.

This clone came up once. This sequence joins TRBV6-5 and TRBJ1-1; possibly TRBD1 for D (5 bases). Per germline, CDR1 MNHEY and CDR2 SVGAGI. Trimming took off 8 bases at V and 6 bases at J, with 16 bases between the two ends. The CDR3 is 13 residues long. CDR3 residues: CASREGWGAEAFF. The DNA for the CDR3 is TGTGCCAGCCGGGAGGGCTGGGGGGCTGAAGCTTTCTTT.

This rearrangement joins TRBV29-1 to TRBJ2-3, with D perhaps matching TRBD2 (6 bases). V was clipped by 6 bases and J by 5 bases, with 15 bases between them. The CDR3 totals 13 residues. Germline V gives CDR1 SQVTM, CDR2 ANQGSEA. Here the CDR3 DNA reads TGCAGCGTAACGCGGGGAGGCGTAGATACGCAGTATTTT. This translates into CSVTRGGVDTQYF.

This rearrangement joins TRBV4-2 to TRBJ2-5, with 12 bases fitting TRBD2. The CDR3 is 15 amino acids. The germline V gene encodes CDR1 LGHNA and CDR2 YNFKEQ. J lost 3 bases, V lost 1 base, and 0 bases had no gene match. The CDR3 DNA follows: TGTGCCAGCAGCCAAGGGACTAGCGGGAAAGAGACCCAGTACTTC. It codes for CASSQGTSGKETQYF.